This T cell receptor beta chain was retrieved from a study of shared T cell receptors in the human thymus. This CDR3 is 19 amino acids long. The germline V gene encodes CDR1 MGHRA and CDR2 YSYEKL. The method was immunoSEQ multiplex PCR; TCRdb's version includes in-frame clones alone and lacks a portion of them. The data contain roughly 500,000 clones, more than 75% of them singletons. About this clone itself: A junction boundary mismatches the germline segment, possibly from a read error.

This sample also belongs to another study, concerning human thymus T cells. This second study says: Donation was from healthy Finnish infants who were having corrective surgery that addressed congenital heart defects. The thymus tissue came from resections taken during corrective heart surgery. Thymic repertoires of unrelated individuals were reported in related research to overlap highly.

This sequence was found in a boy under two years old with a congenital heart defect. The chain links TRBV4-1 to TRBJ2-7; 9 positions match TRBD2. The sample consisted of thymocytes. The CDR3 sequence is CASSQVPSGTFLGLYEQCF. The DNA of the CDR3 is TGCGCCAGCAGCCAAGTCCCTAGCGGGACTTTCCTAGGCCTCTACGAGCAGTGCTTC.